One and the same sample provided the 23 T cell receptor beta chains below, sequenced in a study of control samples from healthy donors and cancer patients. The repertoire was sequenced with immunoSEQ multiplex PCR; TCRdb's copy has only in-frame clones and lacks some. The data hold about 180,000 clones, with roughly nine tenths observed a single time. The specimen was blood. These receptors all stem from a man aged 25-40 years in good health.

The rearrangement joins TRBV14 to TRBJ1-1; 10 nucleotides line up with TRBD1. Germline CDR1 and CDR2: SGHDN and FVKESK. V was clipped by 3 bases and J by 10 bases; unmatched bases: 5. This CDR3 comprises 13 residues. CDR3 coding DNA: TGTGCCAGCAGCCATGACAGGGGGCGGACAGCTTTCTTT. It is translated as CASSHDRGRTAFF.

The genes are TRBV7-2 and TRBJ1-4; D is possibly TRBD1 (5 bases). Trimming shortened V by 5 bases and J by 7 bases, and 17 bases separated the two germline ends. The CDR3 sequence is 15 residues long. Per germline, CDR1 SGHTA and CDR2 FQGNSA. CDR3 nucleotides: TGTGCCAGCAGCGTTAGGCCCCGGGGGGGTGAAAAACTGTTTTTT. Its protein product is CASSVRPRGGEKLFF.

V gene TRBV3-1 (or the pseudogene TRBV3-2) combines with J gene TRBJ1-2; perhaps TRBD1 as D (6 bases). This CDR3 is built from 15 residues. Germline V CDR1 and CDR2: LGHDT, YNNKEL (reference sequence). The V and J ends lost 2 bases and 2 bases respectively, with 12 bases between them. CDR3 protein: CASSQSSGTNYGYTF. In DNA form, the CDR3 reads TGTGCCAGCAGCCAATCGTCCGGGACAAACTATGGCTACACCTTC.

Written as DNA, the CDR3 is TGTGCCATCCCCAAAGGCTCAGACAGGGGCTATGGCTACACCTTC. Residues: CAIPKGSDRGYGYTF. The rearrangement joins TRBV10-3 to TRBJ1-2, with TRBD1 identical over 8 bases. Germline trimming cut 8 bases from V and 4 bases from J; bases unmatched to any gene: 12. The CDR3 is made up of 15 amino acids. From germline, CDR1 is ENHRY and CDR2 SYGVKD.

The chain combines TRBV4-3 with TRBJ1-1, with D tentatively TRBD1 (5 bases). From germline, CDR1 is LGHNA and CDR2 YSLEER. The length of the CDR3 is 15 residues. Trimming removed 3 bases at V and 5 bases at J, with 16 bases between. CDR3 region: CASSQEPQGRTEAFF. For the CDR3, the DNA is TGCGCCAGCAGCCAGGAACCTCAGGGTAGGACTGAAGCTTTCTTT.

The chain combines TRBV4-2 with TRBJ2-1; 9 bases are a match to TRBD2. The V gene's germline CDR1 is LGHNA and CDR2 YNFKEQ. After removal of 4 bases from V and 7 bases from J, the junction contained 11 bases not matched to a gene. The CDR3 contains 16 residues. The chain's CDR3 is CASSPLGRGGINEQFF. The DNA for the CDR3 is TGTGCCAGCAGCCCCCTAGGGCGGGGGGGCATTAATGAGCAGTTCTTC.

V is TRBV6-5 and J is TRBJ1-2; no clear D. The germline V gene encodes CDR1 MNHEY and CDR2 SVGAGI. Trimming left V 5 bases short and J 5 bases short, with 12 bases between. The CDR3 totals 13 residues. The CDR3 DNA follows: TGTGCCAGCAGTCGGCAGGACTTTTATGGCTACACCTTC. Translated, it gives CASSRQDFYGYTF.

The chain recombines TRBV11-2 with TRBJ1-2; D remains unclear. The germline V and J ends were trimmed by 1 base and 8 bases, with 17 bases remaining between them. The germline CDR1 and CDR2 sequences are SGHAT and FQNNGV. The CDR3 spans 15 residues. The CDR3 reads CASSLAGAGTYGYTF. DNA of the CDR3: TGTGCCAGCAGCTTAGCAGGAGCAGGAACCTACGGCTACACCTTC.

V gene TRBV27 combines with J gene TRBJ1-1; D might be TRBD1 (6 bases). This CDR3 spans 16 amino acids. CDR1 MNHEY and CDR2 SMNVEV come from the germline V gene (reference sequence). V lost 7 bases, J lost 8 bases, and 26 bases lay in between. CDR3 in DNA: TGTGCCAGCAACCGGACTTCACAGGGTGGTACTCGGGAAGCTTTCTTT. This gives the protein CASNRTSQGGTREAFF.

The chain combines TRBV4-1 with TRBJ1-2, with 10 positions matching TRBD1. V lost 2 bases and J lost 4; bases outside the gene matches: 7. Germline lookup yields CDR1 MGHRA and CDR2 YSYEKL. The CDR3 sequence is 16 residues long. For the CDR3, the DNA is TGCGCCAGCAGCCAACCTCCGGGACAGGGGTCCTATGGCTACACCTTC. The encoded protein is CASSQPPGQGSYGYTF.

The V gene is TRBV7-9, the J gene TRBJ1-1, with 9 bases aligning to TRBD1. The ends lost 5 bases at V and 5 bases at J; junction bases unmatched: 6. In germline, CDR1 is SEHNR, CDR2 FQNEAQ (reference sequence). This CDR3 region has 14 residues. The CDR3 loop is CASSRPGTGTEAFF. DNA of the CDR3: TGTGCCAGCAGCCGTCCCGGGACAGGGACTGAAGCTTTCTTT.

The chain is built from TRBV12-5 and TRBJ2-7, with 12 bases lining up with TRBD1. CDR1 and CDR2 (germline): LGHNT, FRNRAP. The CDR3 has 14 amino acids. V was pared by 6 bases and J by 6 bases, with 6 bases of the junction left unmatched. The CDR3 DNA follows: TGTGCTAGTGGACCGGGACAGGGGGCGTTCGAGCAGTACTTC. It yields the protein CASGPGQGAFEQYF.

The CDR3 spells CASREVAALSYEQYF. The CDR3 DNA reads TGTGCCAGCAGAGAAGTAGCGGCTCTCTCCTACGAGCAGTACTTC. This sequence joins TRBV6-6 and TRBJ2-7, with a tentative D call TRBD2 (6 bases). The CDR3 has 15 residues. Per germline, CDR1 MNHNY and CDR2 SVGAGI (reference sequence). Trimming removed 6 bases from V and 0 bases from J, with 15 bases in between.

The chain is built from TRBV4-1 and TRBJ2-1; 7 positions match TRBD2. This CDR3 has 14 residues. V was pared by 7 bases and J by 4 bases, with 7 bases of the junction left unmatched. Germline V gives CDR1 MGHRA, CDR2 YSYEKL. CDR3 nucleotides: TGCGCCAGCACAGCTAGCGGAATTTACAATGAGCAGTTCTTC. This encodes CASTASGIYNEQFF.

The rearrangement links TRBV28 to TRBJ2-7; no definite D call. The germline V gene has CDR1 MDHEN and CDR2 SYDVKM. The germline V and J ends were trimmed by 6 bases and 2 bases, with 14 bases remaining between them. The CDR3 runs to 14 residues. The CDR3 reads CASSPSQATYEQYF. CDR3 sequence (DNA): TGTGCCAGCAGCCCATCTCAAGCCACCTACGAGCAGTACTTC.

There are a few counts of this clone. This chain links TRBV7-2 with TRBJ1-5; a weak D match, TRBD1 (5 bases). The V gene lost 0 bases and the J gene lost 0 bases, with 12 bases spanning the gap. CDR1 is SGHTA, CDR2 FQGNSA, per germline. This CDR3 spans 17 amino acids. DNA of the CDR3: TGTGCCAGCAGCTTAGCCCACAGGTCTTATAGCAATCAGCCCCAGCATTTT. The encoded protein is CASSLAHRSYSNQPQHF.

The chain links TRBV7-2 to TRBJ1-2; no firm D call. V was trimmed by 5 bases and J by 4 bases, leaving 17 bases between them. The CDR3 is 15 residues long. The germline V gene encodes CDR1 SGHTA and CDR2 FQGNSA. The CDR3 sequence is CASSPWAGSGYGYTF. The CDR3 DNA is TGTGCCAGCAGCCCGTGGGCTGGGAGCGGCTATGGCTACACCTTC. Combining the CDR3 with reference TRBV7-2 and TRBJ1-2 gives the whole variable domain GAGVSQSPSNKVTEKGKDVELRCDPISGHTALYWYRQSLGQGLEFLIYFQGNSAPDKSGLPSDRFSAERTGGSVSTLTIQRTQQEDSAVYLCASSPWAGSGYGYTFGSGTRLTVV.

This chain joins TRBV12-3 or TRBV12-4 and TRBJ1-1, with TRBD1 as a possible D gene (5 bases). The CDR3 has 12 amino acids. The ends were cut back, 7 bases at V and 6 bases at J, with 12 bases in the middle. CDR3: CASILRGAEAFF. In DNA, the CDR3 is TGTGCCAGCATTCTACGGGGGGCTGAAGCTTTCTTT.

In its sample, this clone was seen once. V is TRBV9 and J is TRBJ2-1, with D tentatively TRBD2 (5 bases). Germline V lookup: CDR1 SGDLS, CDR2 YYNGEE. The CDR3 sequence is 16 residues long. Trimming left V 0 bases short and J 8 bases short, with 18 bases between. The CDR3 DNA reads TGTGCCAGCAGCGTAGAAGGCGGGCCGAAGGTCTATGAGCAGTTCTTC. As protein: CASSVEGGPKVYEQFF.

V and J are TRBV9 and TRBJ2-7; D is possibly TRBD1 or TRBD2 (5 bases each). The length of the CDR3 is 14 residues. Trimming took off 3 bases at V and 1 base at J, with 11 bases between the two ends. Per germline, CDR1 SGDLS and CDR2 YYNGEE. This CDR3 reads CASSEGTRSYEQYF. The CDR3 DNA reads as TGTGCCAGCAGCGAGGGGACGAGATCCTACGAGCAGTACTTC.

This clone was counted many times. J is TRBJ1-5 and V is TRBV19; a possible D gene is TRBD1 (5 bases). Deletions cut 6 bases from V and 0 bases from J, with 21 bases between. There are 18 residues in the CDR3. Germline V gene sequence: CDR1 LNHDA, CDR2 SQIVND (reference sequence). The CDR3 region has the DNA TGTGCCAGTAGCTCTAGCAGCCGACAGCTTTATAGCAATCAGCCCCAGCATTTT. This sequence encodes CASSSSSRQLYSNQPQHF.

J is TRBJ2-3 and V is TRBV25-1; TRBD2 aligns across 7 bases. This CDR3 is 18 amino acids long. The V and J ends lost 2 bases and 4 bases, in that order; junction bases with no gene match: 15. Per germline, CDR1 MGHDK and CDR2 SYGVNS. The CDR3 sequence: CASSERTGRGSRADTQYF. CDR3 bases: TGTGCCAGCAGTGAAAGAACAGGTCGCGGGAGCAGGGCAGATACGCAGTATTTT.

The J gene is TRBJ2-2, the V gene TRBV7-9; perhaps D is TRBD1 or TRBD2 (5 bases each). CDR1 is SEHNR, CDR2 FQNEAQ, per germline (reference sequence). Trimming cost V 1 base and J 4 bases, with 19 bases left between them. The CDR3 is 18 residues long. CDR3 bases: TGTGCCAGCAGCTTAGATCATTTGCTTATGGGGGTCACCGGGGAGCTGTTTTTT. Its translation is CASSLDHLLMGVTGELFF.